These 5 T cell receptor beta chains share one sample of origin, sequenced in a study of blood T cell repertoires in COVID-19. Only in-frame clones appear in the TCRdb table, and some are missing; sequencing was by immunoSEQ multiplex PCR. Of 150,000 or so clones in the sample, approximately 80% are singletons; the top ten hold 5.2%. The specimen was PBMCs or T cells enriched from blood (not recorded which). Source of these receptors: a man aged 65 to 85 who had been exposed to COVID-19.

J is TRBJ1-1 and V is TRBV30; D possibly corresponds to TRBD1 (6 bases). Germline-derived CDR1 and CDR2 are GTSNPN and SVGIG (reference sequence). V lost 3 bases and J 7 bases, leaving 18 bases between the germline ends. The CDR3 is 14 amino acids. The CDR3 loop is CAWSPDWVGGEAFF. The CDR3 DNA follows: TGTGCCTGGAGCCCAGATTGGGTAGGGGGTGAAGCTTTCTTT.

This chain uses TRBV30 with TRBJ1-2, with D perhaps TRBD1 (5 bases). Germline CDR1 and CDR2: GTSNPN and SVGIG (reference sequence). The CDR3 runs to 11 residues. V dropped 7 bases and J dropped 5 bases, with 11 bases sitting between them. The CDR3 DNA sequence: TGTGCCTCCCAGGGAAAGTATGGCTACACCTTC. This codes for CASQGKYGYTF. The full variable domain, its missing parts supplied by reference TRBV30 and TRBJ1-2, is SQTIHQWPATLVQPVGSPLSLECTVEGTSNPNLYWYRQAAGRGLQLLFYSVGIGQISSEVPQNLSASRPQDRQFILSSKKLLLSDSGFYLCASQGKYGYTFGSGTRLTVV.

This chain uses TRBV30 with TRBJ1-1, with 9 bases aligning to TRBD1. This CDR3 is built from 18 residues. V shed 4 bases, J shed 4 bases, and the junction held 19 bases outside the gene matches. Germline V gene data show CDR1 as GTSNPN and CDR2 as SVGIG (reference sequence). In nucleotides, the CDR3 is TGTGCCTGGAATTTATACCACCGGGACAGGGTTTTGGGCACTGAAGCTTTCTTT. This encodes CAWNLYHRDRVLGTEAFF.

The rearrangement joins TRBV3-1 (or the pseudogene TRBV3-2) to TRBJ1-1; unclear D gene. The CDR3 is 16 residues long. Germline V gives CDR1 LGHDT, CDR2 YNNKEL (reference sequence). With 0 bases removed from V and 1 base from J, the gap between germline ends came to 12 bases. The CDR3 spells CASSQDSRGQNTEAFF. DNA of the CDR3: TGTGCCAGCAGCCAAGATTCCCGTGGCCAGAACACTGAAGCTTTCTTT.

The genes are TRBV18 and TRBJ2-2; 9 positions agree with TRBD1. The V segment lost 3 bases and the J segment 0 bases; nucleotides outside the gene matches: 2. This CDR3 has 16 amino acids. The germline V gene has CDR1 KGHSH and CDR2 LQKENI. CDR3: CASSPRDRANTGELFF. CDR3 sequence (DNA): TGTGCCAGCTCACCCCGGGACAGGGCGAACACCGGGGAGCTGTTTTTT.